A selection of T cell receptor beta chains follows, all from one sample in a study of control samples from healthy donors and cancer patients. Method: immunoSEQ multiplex PCR; TCRdb's copy keeps in-frame clones and lacks some. This table holds tens of thousands of clones, roughly 90% found once. The sample comprised PBMCs. These receptors came from a man aged 55 to 70 with head and neck cancer. Both conserved end residues are part of each CDR3. The D gene is left open where the match is weak. Some rows have no size entry. The others give once, few or many, or a class for an expanded clone.

D gene | J gene | V gene | clone size | CDR3 protein | CDR3 DNA
NA | TRBJ1-5 | TRBV6-5 | NA | CASTGTRRGDQPQHF | TGTGCCAGCACGGGGACACGAAGAGGTGATCAGCCCCAGCATTTT
TRBD2 | TRBJ2-2 | TRBV4-2 | few | CASRLAGGTGELFF | TGTGCCAGCAGACTAGCGGGGGGCACCGGGGAGCTGTTTTTT
NA | TRBJ2-7 | TRBV6-5 | NA | CASKAIGSYEQYF | TGTGCCAGCAAGGCTATCGGCTCCTACGAGCAGTACTTC
NA | TRBJ2-3 | TRBV9 | NA | CASSVDGFSTDTQYF | TGTGCCAGCAGCGTAGACGGATTTAGCACAGATACGCAGTATTTT
TRBD2 | TRBJ2-7 | TRBV4-1 | NA | CASSQDWASGSWRSEQYF | TGCGCCAGCAGCCAAGATTGGGCTAGCGGGAGTTGGCGGTCCGAGCAGTACTTC
NA | TRBJ2-1 | TRBV28 | NA | CASSTNNYNEQFF | TGTGCCAGCAGTACGAATAACTACAATGAGCAGTTCTTC
NA | TRBJ1-4 | TRBV5-1 | NA | CASSLTGHNEKLFF | TGCGCCAGCAGCTTGACAGGGCATAATGAAAAACTGTTTTTT
NA | TRBJ1-4 | TRBV5-1 | NA | CASSPGRANEKLFF | TGCGCCAGCAGCCCCGGCAGGGCTAATGAAAAACTGTTTTTT
NA | TRBJ1-3 | TRBV30 | NA | CAWSVKDSSGNTIYF | TGTGCCTGGAGTGTGAAGGACAGCTCTGGAAACACCATATATTTT
NA | TRBJ1-2 | TRBV28 | NA | CASSPPGQLLNYGYTF | TGTGCCAGCAGTCCCCCCGGACAGCTCCTAAATTATGGCTACACCTTC
TRBD1 | TRBJ1-2 | TRBV5-4 | few | CASTRDRERYGYTF | TGTGCCAGCACCCGAGACAGGGAACGCTATGGCTACACCTTC
NA | TRBJ1-6 | TRBV10-3 | NA | CAISHGGRGDSPLHF | TGTGCCATCAGCCATGGTGGGAGGGGCGATTCACCCCTCCACTTT
NA | TRBJ1-1 | TRBV2 | NA | CASSRAEDTEAFF | TGTGCCAGCAGTCGCGCGGAGGACACTGAAGCTTTCTTT
TRBD1 | TRBJ2-7 | TRBV4-1 | few | CASSQRQGASYEQYF | TGCGCCAGCAGCCAGCGACAGGGGGCTTCCTACGAGCAGTACTTC
NA | TRBJ1-1 | TRBV29-1 | NA | CSGNRESNTEAFF | TGCAGCGGCAACAGGGAATCGAACACTGAAGCTTTCTTT
NA | TRBJ1-6 | TRBV19 | NA | CASSFWNMEGSPLHF | TGTGCCAGTTCGTTTTGGAACATGGAAGGTTCACCCCTCCACTTT
NA | TRBJ1-1 | TRBV5-1 | once | CASSAVGGRLNTEAFF | TGCGCCAGCAGTGCCGTTGGGGGACGATTGAACACTGAAGCTTTCTTT
NA | TRBJ2-3 | TRBV16 | NA | CASSQRRTDTQYF | TGTGCCAGCAGCCAGCGGCGCACAGATACGCAGTATTTT
TRBD1 | TRBJ2-2 | TRBV3-1/TRBV3-2 | NA | CASSQFRQGTGELFF | TGTGCCAGCAGCCAATTCAGACAGGGTACCGGGGAGCTGTTTTTT
TRBD1 | TRBJ2-7 | TRBV28 | NA | CASIRDRAGEQYF | TGTGCCAGCATCCGGGACAGGGCGGGCGAGCAGTACTTC
NA | TRBJ2-5 | TRBV19 | once | CASSIFRGQETQYF | TGTGCCAGTAGTATTTTTCGCGGCCAAGAGACCCAGTACTTC
NA | TRBJ2-7 | TRBV6-2/TRBV6-3 | NA | CASSYSTRSRTPGSAYEQYF | TGTGCCAGCAGTTACTCGACGCGGAGCAGGACGCCCGGGAGCGCCTACGAGCAGTACTTC
NA | TRBJ2-7 | TRBV5-6 | few | CASSLADYEQYF | TGTGCCAGCAGCTTGGCCGACTACGAGCAGTACTTC
NA | TRBJ2-1 | TRBV7-8 | NA | CASRVSGSVNEQFF | TGTGCCAGCAGAGTTAGCGGTTCCGTCAATGAGCAGTTCTTC
NA | TRBJ1-2 | TRBV6-2/TRBV6-3 | NA | CASTPQPWTHGYTF | TGTGCCAGCACCCCACAACCCTGGACTCATGGCTACACCTTC
TRBD1 | TRBJ1-4 | TRBV3-1/TRBV3-2 | NA | CASSPDRANEKLFF | TGTGCCAGCAGCCCAGACAGGGCTAATGAAAAACTGTTTTTT
TRBD1 | TRBJ2-7 | TRBV5-4 | NA | CASSSQGGPIYEQYF | TGTGCCAGCAGCTCACAGGGGGGTCCGATCTACGAGCAGTACTTC
TRBD1 | TRBJ1-6 | TRBV6-6 | NA | CASSYSTGTDNSPLHF | TGTGCCAGCAGTTACTCTACGGGGACAGATAATTCACCCCTCCACTTT
NA | TRBJ2-2 | TRBV24-1 | NA | CATSDPTGNTGELFF | TGTGCCACCAGTGACCCTACAGGGAACACCGGGGAGCTGTTTTTT
NA | TRBJ1-1 | TRBV6-4 | few | CASSPDQGSTEAFF | TGTGCCAGCAGTCCCGATCAGGGTAGCACTGAAGCTTTCTTT
NA | TRBJ1-1 | TRBV29-1 | NA | CSARTGGNTEAFF | TGCAGCGCGCGGACCGGAGGGAACACTGAAGCTTTCTTT
TRBD1 | TRBJ1-5 | TRBV28 | NA | CASSSGQGGPHPQHF | TGTGCCAGCAGTTCGGGTCAAGGGGGCCCCCATCCCCAGCATTTT
NA | TRBJ1-2 | TRBV19 | NA | CASSIDYRFGYTF | TGTGCCAGTAGTATAGACTACAGGTTCGGCTACACCTTC
TRBD1 | TRBJ1-1 | TRBV7-8 | NA | CASSLWDRALAEAFF | TGTGCCAGCAGCTTATGGGACAGGGCCCTGGCTGAAGCTTTCTTT
TRBD1 | TRBJ1-2 | TRBV28 | NA | CASSPGQGDGYTF | TGTGCCAGCAGTCCGGGACAGGGGGACGGCTACACCTTC
NA | TRBJ1-2 | TRBV3-1/TRBV3-2 | NA | CASSQDQEGRGYTF | TGTGCCAGCAGCCAAGATCAAGAGGGACGTGGCTACACCTTC
TRBD2 | TRBJ2-7 | TRBV29-1 | NA | CSVETGLAGGPSSYEQYF | TGCAGCGTCGAAACGGGACTAGCGGGAGGGCCGAGCTCCTACGAGCAGTACTTC
TRBD1 | TRBJ2-7 | TRBV14 | NA | CASSLRGISYEQYF | TGTGCCAGCAGCCTCAGGGGGATCTCCTACGAGCAGTACTTC
NA | TRBJ1-2 | TRBV5-1 | NA | CASSLGEFGQNYGYTF | TGCGCCAGCAGCTTGGGGGAATTCGGACAGAACTATGGCTACACCTTC
NA | TRBJ2-2 | TRBV10-3 | NA | CAISSSAGVVTGELFF | TGTGCCATCAGTTCTTCGGCAGGGGTTGTCACCGGGGAGCTGTTTTTT
TRBD1 | TRBJ2-7 | TRBV19 | few | CASSTGTGEYEQYF | TGTGCCAGTAGTACAGGGACAGGAGAATACGAGCAGTACTTC
NA | TRBJ1-5 | TRBV19 | NA | CASRMSRWNNQPQHF | TGTGCCAGTAGGATGAGTAGGTGGAACAATCAGCCCCAGCATTTT
NA | TRBJ2-1 | TRBV7-6 | NA | CASSLEAGASNEQFF | TGTGCCAGCAGCTTAGAGGCAGGGGCCTCCAATGAGCAGTTCTTC
TRBD1 | TRBJ1-5 | TRBV28 | NA | CASIPGQDNQPQHF | TGTGCCAGCATCCCGGGACAGGATAATCAGCCCCAGCATTTT
TRBD1 | TRBJ2-5 | TRBV7-3 | NA | CASSLNGGQHQETQYF | TGTGCCAGCAGCTTAAATGGGGGACAGCACCAAGAGACCCAGTACTTC
TRBD2 | TRBJ2-2 | TRBV24-1 | NA | CATSGPGGTSNTGELFF | TGTGCCACCAGTGGGCCGGGGGGAACTTCGAACACCGGGGAGCTGTTTTTT
NA | TRBJ1-2 | TRBV7-2 | once | CASSLSPDPGGGYTF | TGTGCCAGCAGCTTGTCCCCCGATCCCGGTGGGGGCTACACCTTC
NA | TRBJ1-4 | TRBV6-5 | once | CASTTPWGGNEKLFF | TGTGCCAGCACCACACCGTGGGGGGGCAATGAAAAACTGTTTTTT